These 29 T cell receptor beta chains were sequenced from one sample in a study of Graves' ophthalmopathy and Graves' hyperthyroidism. The TCR beta CDR3 regions underwent amplification from RNA transcripts. An initial RT-PCR round employing HTBI primers preceded a second-round multiplex PCR. TCRdb passed the multiplex PCR reads through MiXCR, listing each CDR3 protein once. The sample shows around 1.1 million distinct CDR3 sequences, 35% to 40% of them seen only once. Sequencing used peripheral blood or thyroid tissue (not recorded which). These receptor sequences come from an adult man with Graves' hyperthyroidism.

In its sample, this clonotype was seen a few times. V gene TRBV11-2 combines with J gene TRBJ1-1; no reliable D call. V lost 6 bases and J lost 0, with 11 bases in between. This CDR3 has 14 amino acids. Germline CDR1 SGHAT, CDR2 FQNNGV. The CDR3 loop is CASSNPGMNTEAFF. The CDR3 nucleotides are TGTGCCAGCAGTAACCCCGGTATGAACACTGAAGCTTTCTTT.

The CDR3 is CASSLIAAGGFYEQYF. CDR3 bases: TGTGCCAGCAGCTTAATCGCAGCGGGGGGGTTCTACGAGCAGTACTTC. This rearrangement joins TRBV7-2 to TRBJ2-7; 10 bases fit TRBD2. The V segment lost 2 bases and the J segment 3 bases; nucleotides outside the gene matches: 7. The CDR3 runs to 16 residues. Per germline, CDR1 SGHTA and CDR2 FQGNSA.

The gene calls are TRBV14 and TRBJ1-1; perhaps TRBD1 as D (5 bases). Germline CDR1 SGHDN, CDR2 FVKESK. Trimming pared 3 bases from V and 8 bases from J, leaving 22 bases between. The CDR3 runs to 16 residues. The CDR3 region is CASSHQESRAIGEAFF. CDR3 DNA sequence: TGTGCCAGCAGCCACCAAGAATCCAGGGCGATCGGGGAAGCTTTCTTT.

This clonotype was observed at least ten times. J is TRBJ1-1 and V is TRBV5-1; D remains unclear. This CDR3 contains 14 residues. Trimming shortened V by 4 bases and J by 3 bases, and 13 bases separated the two germline ends. Germline values: CDR1 SGHRS, CDR2 YFSETQ. CDR3 nucleotides: TGCGCCAGCAGCCTCCTGGGAGCGGACACTGAAGCTTTCTTT. Translation: CASSLLGADTEAFF. Complete variable domain (other parts from reference TRBV5-1 and TRBJ1-1): KAGVTQTPRYLIKTRGQQVTLSCSPISGHRSVSWYQQTPGQGLQFLFEYFSETQRNKGNFPGRFSGRQFSNSRSEMNVSTLELGDSALYLCASSLLGADTEAFFGQGTRLTVV.

The V gene is TRBV13, the J gene TRBJ1-1, with TRBD1 as a possible D gene (6 bases). Deletions cut 5 bases from V and 3 bases from J, with 16 bases between. The CDR3 covers 15 residues. Germline V gene lookup returns CDR1 PRHDT and CDR2 FYEKMQ (reference sequence). This CDR3 reads CASSLRDNTHTEAFF. The CDR3 DNA follows: TGTGCCAGCAGCCTCCGGGACAATACGCACACTGAAGCTTTCTTT.

The J gene is TRBJ1-5, the V gene TRBV25-1, with a possible D match to TRBD1 (6 bases). This CDR3 is 17 amino acids long. V lost 5 bases and J 1 base, leaving 18 bases between the germline ends. Germline V gene sequence: CDR1 MGHDK, CDR2 SYGVNS. CDR3 in amino acids: CASSLTQGIRSNQPQHF. CDR3 DNA: TGTGCCAGCAGTCTCACTCAGGGGATACGAAGCAATCAGCCCCAGCATTTT.

The rearrangement links TRBV12-3 or TRBV12-4 to TRBJ1-1; maybe TRBD1 (5 bases). Trimming cost V 6 bases and J 3 bases, with 11 bases left between them. This CDR3 has 13 amino acids. CDR3 region: CASRRVRDTEAFF. Here the CDR3 DNA reads TGTGCCAGCAGGCGGGTCAGGGACACTGAAGCTTTCTTT.

The chain has TRBV11-2 and TRBJ2-7; 8 nucleotides match TRBD1. The length of the CDR3 is 17 residues. Germline values: CDR1 SGHAT, CDR2 FQNNGV. After removal of 5 bases from V and 5 bases from J, the junction contained 17 bases not matched to a gene. CDR3: CASSPLDRGHSDHEQYF. DNA for the CDR3: TGTGCCAGCAGCCCGCTCGACAGGGGCCACTCGGATCACGAGCAGTACTTC.

Concerning this clonotype itself: This may be a read error, as it is one base from a much larger clone. J is TRBJ2-2 and V is TRBV10-3; weak D call: TRBD2 (5 bases). Germline V lookup: CDR1 ENHRY, CDR2 SYGVKD. V was pared by 6 bases and J by 7 bases, with 9 bases between. The CDR3 extends over 12 amino acids. CDR3 coding DNA: TGTGCCATCAGAGCCGCGGGCGGGGAGCTGTTTTTT. Residues: CAIRAAGGELFF.

Ten or more counts support this clonotype. CDR3 residues: CSVDRVNYGYTF. The CDR3 DNA is TGCAGCGTTGATCGCGTGAACTATGGCTACACCTTC. The chain uses TRBV29-1 and TRBJ1-2, with D unclear. Looked up from germline, CDR1 is SQVTM and CDR2 is ANQGSEA. This CDR3 is built from 12 residues. Deletions cut 3 bases from V and 2 bases from J, with 7 bases between.

V is TRBV9 and J is TRBJ2-2, with D tentatively TRBD1 (5 bases). This CDR3 region has 15 residues. Trimming stripped 3 bases from V and 1 base from J, with 10 bases between. Looked up from germline, CDR1 is SGDLS and CDR2 is YYNGEE. CDR3 nucleotides: TGTGCCAGCAGCGAGGCAGGGCGGAACACCGGGGAGCTGTTTTTT. Protein sequence: CASSEAGRNTGELFF.

This rearrangement joins TRBV2 to TRBJ2-5; D gene ambiguous. Germline V gives CDR1 SNHLY, CDR2 FYNNEI. This CDR3 spans 14 amino acids. Trimming left V 2 bases short and J 5 bases short, with 12 bases between. DNA of the CDR3: TGTGCCAGCAGTGAAACCGGGCACTGGGAGACCCAGTACTTC. This gives the protein CASSETGHWETQYF.

This clonotype was counted a few times. Being one base from a much bigger clone, this may be a read error. The CDR3 here is CATSGKKTGSNQPQHF. DNA of the CDR3: TGTGCCACCAGTGGCAAAAAGACAGGGAGCAATCAGCCCCAGCATTTT. The V call is TRBV24-1, the J call TRBJ1-5; 7 bases match TRBD1. The J segment lost 1 base and the V segment lost 5 bases, leaving 7 bases of the junction unmatched. Germline V CDR1 and CDR2: KGHDR, SFDVKD. This CDR3 spans 16 amino acids.

Remarks on this clonotype: A much bigger clone sits one base away, suggesting this may be a read error. The V call is TRBV12-3 or TRBV12-4, the J call TRBJ2-7; TRBD1 matches at 7 bases. The CDR3 runs to 13 residues. CDR3 sequence (DNA): TGTGCCAGCAGCCCCGGACAGGCCAACGAGCATTACTTC. This codes for CASSPGQANEHYF.

On this clonotype: Its ends do not fully match the called genes, so a read error is possible. The chain couples TRBV11-3 to TRBJ2-7; maybe TRBD2 (6 bases). CDR3 length: 15 residues. The germline gives CDR1 SGHNT, CDR2 YENEEA. Written as DNA, the CDR3 is TGCGCCAGCAGCTTGGATGCGGGACCCTCCTACGAGCAGTACTTC. It specifies CASSLDAGPSYEQYF.

This clonotype was counted only a few times. The V call is TRBV7-2, the J call TRBJ1-1; no firm D call. The germline V and J ends were trimmed by 5 bases and 1 base, with 14 bases remaining between them. This CDR3 spans 15 amino acids. CDR1 is SGHTA, CDR2 FQGNSA, per germline. The CDR3 loop reads CASSPRGVQNTEAFF. The DNA of the CDR3 is TGTGCCAGCAGCCCGCGGGGTGTGCAGAACACTGAAGCTTTCTTT.

This chain joins TRBV6-6 and TRBJ1-2; D not certain. The V and J ends lost 2 bases and 7 bases respectively, with 11 bases between them. The CDR3 loop spans 13 amino acids. Germline V gene lookup returns CDR1 MNHNY and CDR2 SVGAGI (reference sequence). CDR3 nucleotide sequence: TGTGCCAGCAGTTACCCAGGAGATGCTGGCTACACCTTC. Translated, it gives CASSYPGDAGYTF.

A word on this clonotype: It is likely a read error, because the conserved phenylalanine at the end of the CDR3 is missing. It is unclear where the CDR3 begins or ends on the DNA, so no DNA is shown, and the CDR3 is as TCRdb lists it. V is TRBV28 and J is TRBJ1-1; the table's D call, TRBD1, was not checked against the DNA. The CDR3 adds up to 14 amino acids, both ends counted. Per germline, CDR1 MDHEN and CDR2 SYDVKM. The CDR3 loop is CASSLEGGGHPGTI.

This clonotype was detected many times. The chain employs TRBV2 and TRBJ1-5; D may be TRBD1 (5 bases). Germline values: CDR1 SNHLY, CDR2 FYNNEI. V lost 3 bases and J 0 bases, leaving 18 bases between the germline ends. This CDR3 region has 18 residues. The CDR3 DNA is TGTGCCAGCAGTGACCCCGGGACGGACGACTATAGCAATCAGCCCCAGCATTTT. Residues: CASSDPGTDDYSNQPQHF.

This clonotype was detected ten times or more. The CDR3 loop reads CASSFGAASNQPQHF. The CDR3, as DNA: TGTGCCAGCAGCTTTGGGGCCGCCAGCAATCAGCCCCAGCATTTT. This chain joins TRBV7-8 and TRBJ1-5; tentative D call: TRBD1 (5 bases). Germline CDR1 is SGHVS and CDR2 is FQNEAQ. The CDR3 has 15 residues. V was clipped by 3 bases and J by 1 base, with 10 bases between them.

This clonotype was detected many times. The gene calls are TRBV4-3 and TRBJ2-7, with no clear D. V dropped 4 bases and J dropped 3 bases, with 10 bases sitting between them. Germline CDR1 and CDR2: LGHNA and YSLEER. CDR3 length: 13 amino acids. The CDR3 sequence: CASSRERDYEQYF. The CDR3, as DNA: TGCGCCAGCAGCCGTGAACGAGACTACGAGCAGTACTTC.

The V gene is TRBV20-1, the J gene TRBJ1-1; 12 bases are a match to TRBD1. The CDR3 covers 16 residues. Germline loops: CDR1 DFQATT, CDR2 SNEGSKA (reference sequence). Trimming took 5 bases from V and 4 from J; bases not matched to a gene: 11. This CDR3 reads CSALNGGQGAGTEAFF. DNA for the CDR3: TGCAGTGCTCTAAATGGGGGACAGGGGGCGGGCACTGAAGCTTTCTTT.

The chain links TRBV2 to TRBJ2-2, with D unclear. Germline V lookup: CDR1 SNHLY, CDR2 FYNNEI. CDR3 length: 13 amino acids. Trimming took 4 bases from V and 4 from J, leaving 7 bases between them. CDR3 DNA: TGTGCCAGCAGTGGGGTCGTCACCGGGGAGCTGTTTTTT. Amino acid sequence: CASSGVVTGELFF.

Remarks on this clonotype: Just one base apart from a much larger clone, this may be a read error. The chain joins TRBV6-6 to TRBJ1-5; D is ambiguous. Germline CDR1 is MNHNY and CDR2 is SVGAGI (reference sequence). This CDR3 spans 15 amino acids. In nucleotides, the CDR3 is TGTGCCGGCAGTTACTCCCCTCAGTTAGGCCAGCCCCAGCATTTT. It specifies CAGSYSPQLGQPQHF.

V gene TRBV3-1 combines with J gene TRBJ1-2; D may be TRBD1 (5 bases). Germline-derived CDR1 and CDR2 are LGHDT and YNNKEL (reference sequence). The CDR3 runs to 14 residues. V lost 0 bases to trimming and J lost 8 bases, with 13 bases between them. The CDR3, as DNA: TGTGCCAGCAGCCAAGACAGGGAAAGCGGGGGCTACACCTTC. It translates to CASSQDRESGGYTF.

Ten or more counts support this clonotype. The chain recombines TRBV7-3 with TRBJ2-5; 8 bases are shared with TRBD2. With 3 bases clipped from V and 3 bases from J, the junction kept 6 bases outside the gene matches. Germline values: CDR1 SGHTA, CDR2 FQGTGA. The CDR3 length is 15 residues. CDR3 DNA sequence: TGTGCCAGCAGCTTGTTCGGGAGGGCGAAAGAGACCCAGTACTTC. Amino acids: CASSLFGRAKETQYF.

The chain recombines TRBV19 with TRBJ1-2; D unclear. Trimming removed 3 bases at V and 4 bases at J, with 9 bases between. The germline V gene has CDR1 LNHDA and CDR2 SQIVND (reference sequence). CDR3 length equals 13 residues. CDR3 sequence: CASSMRSVYGYTF. The DNA of the CDR3 is TGTGCCAGTAGTATGCGATCGGTCTATGGCTACACCTTC.

This clonotype came up once. CDR3 in amino acids: CASSIGEGRPYEQYF. CDR3 coding DNA: TGTGCCAGTAGTATCGGGGAAGGGAGGCCCTACGAGCAGTACTTC. V is TRBV19 and J is TRBJ2-7; TRBD2 is a possible D gene (6 bases). Germline-derived CDR1 and CDR2 are LNHDA and SQIVND (reference sequence). Between the trimmed V and J ends, which lost 3 bases and 2 bases, there was a span of 14 bases. This CDR3 is 15 amino acids long.

This clonotype was recorded only once. The V gene is TRBV6-5, the J gene TRBJ2-7; TRBD1 matches 9 bases. V lost 5 bases and J lost 6; bases outside the gene matches: 8. This CDR3 is built from 14 residues. Germline V gene sequence: CDR1 MNHEY, CDR2 SVGAGI. The DNA for the CDR3 is TGTGCCAGCAGTCGTACAGGGGGCGCGTCCGAGCAGTACTTC. Translation gives CASSRTGGASEQYF.